This T cell receptor beta chain comes out of a study of cytomegalovirus exposure and HLA in healthy donors. General observations from the study: Exclusion as indistinguishable affected some V segments, including TRBV6-2 and TRBV6-3.

For this clone: The antigen remains undetermined.

With 60 Vbeta and 13 Jbeta primers, the PCR was carried out. Profiled with immunoSEQ multiplex PCR; TCRdb holds only in-frame clones, not every one. The sample shows roughly 120,000 clones, about 80% of them seen only once. Losses at the gene ends were 2 bases for V and 5 bases for J; bases not matched to a gene: 7. The CDR3 runs 16 residues. Germline V gene sequence: CDR1 SGHAT, CDR2 FQNNGV. Unrecorded immune exposures were likely, despite nominal health at sampling. This TCR was sampled from a woman between 45 and 60 years old in good health and CMV-seropositive. This chain links TRBV11-2 with TRBJ2-3; 10 bases fit TRBD2. Material: PBMCs. As DNA, the CDR3 is TGTGCCAGCAGCTTAACTAGCGGGGTTATTGGAGATACGCAGTATTTT. Translation gives CASSLTSGVIGDTQYF.